The subject of this entry is one T cell receptor beta chain. The antigen remains undetermined. Trimming removed 4 bases at V and 5 bases at J, with 20 bases between. The CDR3 length is 16 residues. Germline V gene data show CDR1 as MGHRA and CDR2 as YSYEKL. Sequenced by immunoSEQ multiplex PCR; TCRdb stores in-frame clones only, minus some. The sample holds about 70,000 clones, almost 90% seen once. This record belongs to a study of graft-versus-host responses after intestinal transplantation. Whole-study results and caveats: Graft-versus-host to host-versus-graft clonal ratios in allografts were high in patients with graft-donor T cell macrochimerism.

The rearrangement joins TRBV4-1 to TRBJ2-5; tentative D call: TRBD2 (7 bases). The starting material was unstimulated CD8+ T cells sorted from spleen or lymph node cells, obtained before transplant. This sequence was found in a human donor who was the organ donor for an intestinal transplant. CDR3: CASSPWVGGQGETQYF. The CDR3, as DNA: TGCGCCAGCAGCCCATGGGTCGGGGGGCAGGGGGAGACCCAGTACTTC.